This T cell receptor (beta chain) was identified during a study of identifying expanded T cells in peripheral blood. Collection occurred without any documented infections or immune events in donors. Of note for this clone: Its antigen is still unknown.

The study's findings and limits: Over two and four weeks, about 17 and 20 clones changed, versus approximately 1.1 between replicates. Across healthy donors, higher total template counts meant significantly greater approximately two-week count variance.

Data came from immunoSEQ multiplex PCR; TCRdb stores just in-frame clones and leaves some out. The table lists about 82,000 clones, about 90% of them singletons, with around 7% in the top ten. Germline CDR1 SGHNT, CDR2 YYREEE (reference sequence). This CDR3 is 13 amino acids long. The V and J ends lost 1 base and 6 bases respectively, with 10 bases between them. The sample was blood. The clonotype comes from a person aged 18 to 69 in good health. The chain uses TRBV5-4 and TRBJ1-2; D is ambiguous. CDR3 amino acids: CASSLYPGDGYTF. CDR3 bases: TGTGCCAGCAGCTTGTATCCCGGGGATGGCTACACCTTC. Supplemented by reference TRBV5-4 and TRBJ1-2, the full variable domain reads ETGVTQSPTHLIKTRGQQVTLRCSSQSGHNTVSWYQQALGQGPQFIFQYYREEENGRGNFPPRFSGLQFPNYSSELNVNALELDDSALYLCASSLYPGDGYTFGSGTRLTVV.